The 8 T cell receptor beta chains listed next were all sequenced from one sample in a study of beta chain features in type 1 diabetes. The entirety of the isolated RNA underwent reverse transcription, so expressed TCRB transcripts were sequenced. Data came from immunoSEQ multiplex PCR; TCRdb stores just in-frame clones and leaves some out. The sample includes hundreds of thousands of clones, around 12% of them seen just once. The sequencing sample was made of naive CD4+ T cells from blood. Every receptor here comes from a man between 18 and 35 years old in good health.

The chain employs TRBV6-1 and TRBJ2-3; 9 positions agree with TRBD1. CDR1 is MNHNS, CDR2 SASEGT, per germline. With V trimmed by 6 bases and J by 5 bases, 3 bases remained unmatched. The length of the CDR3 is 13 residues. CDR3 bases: TGTGCCAGCAGACAGGGGGCCATAGATACGCAGTATTTT. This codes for CASRQGAIDTQYF.

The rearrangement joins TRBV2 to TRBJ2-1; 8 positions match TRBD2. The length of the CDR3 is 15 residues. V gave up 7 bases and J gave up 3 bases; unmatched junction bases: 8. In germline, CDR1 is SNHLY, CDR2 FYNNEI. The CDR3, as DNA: TGTGCCAGCAAGGGAGGAGCGGGGGACTACAATGAGCAGTTCTTC. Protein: CASKGGAGDYNEQFF.

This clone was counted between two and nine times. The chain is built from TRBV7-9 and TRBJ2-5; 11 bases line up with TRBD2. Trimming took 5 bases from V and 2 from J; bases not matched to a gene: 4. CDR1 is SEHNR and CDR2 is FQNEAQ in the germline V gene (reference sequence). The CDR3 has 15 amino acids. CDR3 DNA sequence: TGTGCCAGCAGCACTCGGACTAGCGGGCAAGAGACCCAGTACTTC. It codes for CASSTRTSGQETQYF.

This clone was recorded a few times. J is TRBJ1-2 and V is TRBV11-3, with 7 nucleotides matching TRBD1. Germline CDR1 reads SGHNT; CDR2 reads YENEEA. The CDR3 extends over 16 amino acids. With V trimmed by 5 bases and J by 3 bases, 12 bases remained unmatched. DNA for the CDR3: TGTGCCAGCAGCCGGATGCCGGACAGGTTTTACTATGGCTACACCTTC. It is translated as CASSRMPDRFYYGYTF.

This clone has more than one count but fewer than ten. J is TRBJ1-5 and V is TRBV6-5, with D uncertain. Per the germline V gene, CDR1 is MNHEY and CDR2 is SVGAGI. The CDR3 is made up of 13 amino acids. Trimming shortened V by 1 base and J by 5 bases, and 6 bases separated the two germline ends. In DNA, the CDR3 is TGTGCCAGCAGTTACTTGCGGGATCAGCCCCAGCATTTT. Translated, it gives CASSYLRDQPQHF.

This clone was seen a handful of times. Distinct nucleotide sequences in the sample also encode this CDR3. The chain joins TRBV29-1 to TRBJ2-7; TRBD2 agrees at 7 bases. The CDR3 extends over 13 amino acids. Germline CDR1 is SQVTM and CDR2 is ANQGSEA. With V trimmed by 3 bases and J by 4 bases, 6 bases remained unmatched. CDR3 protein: CSVELGGEYEQYF. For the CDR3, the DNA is TGCAGCGTTGAGTTGGGGGGGGAATACGAGCAGTACTTC.

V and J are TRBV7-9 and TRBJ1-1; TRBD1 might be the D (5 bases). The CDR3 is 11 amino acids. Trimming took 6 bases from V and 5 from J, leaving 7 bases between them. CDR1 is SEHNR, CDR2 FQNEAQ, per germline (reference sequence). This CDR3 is CASRPGTEAFF. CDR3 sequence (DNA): TGTGCCAGCAGGCCAGGGACTGAAGCTTTCTTT.

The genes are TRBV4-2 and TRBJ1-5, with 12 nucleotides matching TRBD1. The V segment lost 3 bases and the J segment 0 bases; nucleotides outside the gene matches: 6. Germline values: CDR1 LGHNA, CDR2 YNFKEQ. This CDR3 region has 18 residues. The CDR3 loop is CASSQGQGAANSNQPQHF. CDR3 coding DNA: TGTGCCAGCAGCCAGGGACAGGGGGCGGCTAATAGCAATCAGCCCCAGCATTTT.